This TCR beta chain was found in a study of CD4 T cells in relation to SARS-CoV-2 and coronaviruses. The V end was cut by 6 bases, the J end by 5 bases, with 13 bases between. The length of the CDR3 is 14 residues. CDR1 and CDR2 (germline): LGHDT, YNNKEL (reference sequence). Study results and caveats: No crossreactivity against non-spike viral proteins was tested here. In around three fifths of donors, memory CD4+ clonotypes crossrecognized SARS-CoV-2 and at least one common cold coronavirus spike.

Deep TCR-beta sequencing used DNA from uncultured naive and memory CD4+ T cells. The table came from immunoSEQ multiplex PCR; TCRdb's copy has only in-frame clones and leaves some out. The sample holds tens of thousands of clones, 70% to 90% seen once. Concerning this clone: No antigen is known for it.

CD4 enrichment then naive enrichment separated naive from memory CD4+ cells. The clonotype was recovered from an adult with COVID-19. The V call is TRBV3-1 (or the pseudogene TRBV3-2), the J call TRBJ1-4; D call uncertain. The sample consisted of memory CD4+ T cells from PBMCs. The CDR3 nucleotides read TGTGCCAGCAGTCCAGGCTTGGTGAATGAAAAACTGTTTTTT. This gives the protein CASSPGLVNEKLFF.